Presented here are 27 T cell receptor beta chains from one specimen sequenced in a study of spatial heterogeneity in lung cancer. Broader study findings: Tumor mutation counts were tracked by expanded intratumoral alpha and beta TCR counts.

Using its own MiXCR run on the 5' RACE reads, TCRdb lists one record per CDR3 protein. The sample has about 27,000 distinct CDR3 sequences; approximately 7% are singletons. These TCRs are of unknown antigen specificity. Documented time point: sample taken at primary tumor resection. The source material was lung tumor tissue, sampled at surgery. Receptor source: a male donor with early-stage non-small cell lung cancer.

This clonotype was detected a few times. No conserved phenylalanine or tryptophan is present at the end of the CDR3, so a read error is the likely explanation. The genes are TRBV20-1 and TRBJ2-7, with D hard to call. The CDR3 loop spans 13 amino acids. Germline CDR1 is DFQATT and CDR2 is SNEGSKA (reference sequence). Trimming shortened V by 3 bases and J by 1 base, and 10 bases separated the two germline ends. The CDR3 here is CSASLDPSYEQYL. CDR3 in DNA: TGCAGTGCTAGTTTAGACCCTTCCTACGAGCAGTACTTA.

This clonotype was counted many times. The chain employs TRBV11-2 and TRBJ2-5; D ambiguous. Trimming stripped 5 bases from V and 5 bases from J, with 15 bases between. Germline V gene data show CDR1 as SGHAT and CDR2 as FQNNGV. This CDR3 comprises 14 residues. The CDR3 sequence is CASSLGARRETQYF. In DNA form, the CDR3 reads TGTGCCAGCAGCCTCGGAGCAAGGCGGGAGACCCAGTACTTC.

In this sample, this clonotype turned up many times. The chain uses TRBV7-9 and TRBJ1-2, with D perhaps matching TRBD1 (5 bases). Germline CDR1 reads SEHNR; CDR2 reads FQNEAQ (reference sequence). The CDR3 is made up of 15 amino acids. Trimming took off 3 bases at V and 0 bases at J, with 11 bases between the two ends. This CDR3 is CASSFPDRPNYGYTF. The CDR3, as DNA: TGTGCCAGCAGCTTCCCTGACAGACCTAACTATGGCTACACCTTC.

This clonotype was counted at least ten times. In DNA, the CDR3 is TGTGCCTGGAGTAAAACAGGGGGCCAAGCTTTCTTT. Translated: CAWSKTGGQAFF. V gene TRBV30 combines with J gene TRBJ1-1, with 9 bases identical to TRBD1. V shed 2 bases, J shed 9 bases, and the junction held 4 bases outside the gene matches. There are 12 residues in the CDR3. Per the germline V gene, CDR1 is GTSNPN and CDR2 is SVGIG (reference sequence).

This clonotype has at least ten counts. This chain uses TRBV6-6 with TRBJ2-5, with D uncertain. Between the trimmed V and J ends, which lost 6 bases and 0 bases, there was a span of 8 bases. Germline lookup yields CDR1 MNHNY and CDR2 SVGAGI (reference sequence). This CDR3 is built from 13 residues. The chain's CDR3 is CASRPRDQETQYF. The CDR3, as DNA: TGTGCCAGCAGACCTCGGGACCAAGAGACCCAGTACTTC.

The sample holds many counts of this clonotype. The chain has TRBV6-5 and TRBJ1-3, with D unclear. Trimming took 4 bases from V and 2 from J, leaving 12 bases between them. The CDR3 is made up of 15 amino acids. Per the germline V gene, CDR1 is MNHEY and CDR2 is SVGAGI. CDR3 amino acids: CASSSRRGAGNTIYF. CDR3 DNA: TGTGCCAGCAGTTCCCGACGTGGAGCTGGAAACACCATATATTTT.

This clonotype was recorded at least ten times. The chain is built from TRBV5-6 and TRBJ2-2; TRBD2 is a possible D gene (5 bases). V shed 2 bases and J shed 6 bases, with 8 bases lying between them. CDR3 size: 13 residues. Germline lookup yields CDR1 SGHDT and CDR2 YYEEEE. Here the CDR3 reads CASSFGSSGELFF. CDR3 nucleotides: TGTGCCAGCAGCTTTGGGAGTTCCGGGGAGCTGTTTTTT.

This rearrangement joins TRBV5-4 to TRBJ2-3; maybe TRBD1 (6 bases). The CDR3 consists of 16 residues. Germline CDR1 SGHNT, CDR2 YYREEE (reference sequence). V lost 0 bases and J lost 1, with 12 bases in between. The CDR3 nucleotides read TGTGCCAGCAGCTTGGGGGGGCCCACTGGCACAGATACGCAGTATTTT. Protein product: CASSLGGPTGTDTQYF.

Ten or more counts support this clonotype. The rearrangement joins TRBV5-1 to TRBJ2-5, with D perhaps matching TRBD1 or TRBD2 (5 bases each). Trimming took 8 bases from V and 3 from J, leaving 17 bases between them. This CDR3 region has 14 residues. Germline loops: CDR1 SGHRS, CDR2 YFSETQ. CDR3 bases: TGCGCCAGTTCGAGGGCCAGGGACGAAGAGACCCAGTACTTC. Amino acid sequence: CASSRARDEETQYF.

The table lists this clonotype with many counts. The chain couples TRBV12-3 or TRBV12-4 to TRBJ2-7; possibly TRBD1 or TRBD2 for D (5 bases each). Trimming took 8 bases from V and 3 from J, leaving 20 bases between them. This CDR3 contains 15 residues. The CDR3 spells CASSLRGRGVYEQYF. The CDR3 region has the DNA TGTGCCAGCTCCCTGAGGGGTAGAGGAGTCTACGAGCAGTACTTC.

This clonotype appeared many times. The chain uses TRBV6-6 and TRBJ1-1, with D unresolved. The CDR3 is 12 residues long. The germline V gene encodes CDR1 MNHNY and CDR2 SVGAGI (reference sequence). V lost 6 bases and J lost 3, with 8 bases in between. Here the CDR3 DNA reads TGTGCCAGCAGGATTAGGGACACTGAAGCTTTCTTT. This sequence encodes CASRIRDTEAFF.

This clonotype was recorded many times. The rearrangement joins TRBV6-2 or TRBV6-3 to TRBJ1-1; TRBD1 is a possible D gene (5 bases). V shed 5 bases and J shed 5 bases, with 18 bases lying between them. The CDR3 covers 15 residues. Germline CDR1 and CDR2: MNHEY and SVGEGT. The CDR3 nucleotides are TGTGCCAGCAGTGCCATCGGGGGTCCGACGACTGAAGCTTTCTTT. Protein product: CASSAIGGPTTEAFF.

This clonotype was observed many times. The gene calls are TRBV27 and TRBJ2-3; 8 nucleotides match TRBD2. The CDR3 is 18 residues long. Trimming removed 4 bases from V and 3 bases from J; junction bases left unmatched: 15. Germline-derived CDR1 and CDR2 are MNHEY and SMNVEV (reference sequence). The CDR3 DNA sequence: TGTGCCAGCAGTTCACTAGCGGCTCCTTTATCTAAAACAGATACGCAGTATTTT. Encoded protein: CASSSLAAPLSKTDTQYF.

Ten or more counts support this clonotype. This chain connects TRBV5-1 to TRBJ1-1; D ambiguous. V was clipped by 2 bases and J by 1 base, with 3 bases between them. The CDR3 is 12 amino acids. Germline-derived CDR1 and CDR2 are SGHRS and YFSETQ. CDR3 in amino acids: CASSLKNTEAFF. In DNA, the CDR3 is TGCGCCAGCAGCTTAAAGAACACTGAAGCTTTCTTT.

The sample holds many counts of this clonotype. V is TRBV6-2 or TRBV6-3 and J is TRBJ2-5; 7 bases line up with TRBD2. Germline V CDR1 and CDR2: MNHEY, SVGEGT. CDR3 length: 14 residues. With 3 bases clipped from V and 4 bases from J, the junction kept 5 bases outside the gene matches. CDR3 sequence: CASSYWTRGETQYF. The CDR3 coding sequence is TGTGCCAGCAGTTATTGGACTAGGGGAGAGACCCAGTACTTC.

This clonotype was detected only a few times. The gene calls are TRBV4-3 and TRBJ1-1; unclear D gene. This CDR3 contains 15 residues. Germline assignment: CDR1 LGHNA and CDR2 YSLEER. V was trimmed by 2 bases and J by 4 bases, leaving 14 bases between them. The CDR3 spells CASSQNKWWGTEAFF. CDR3 bases: TGCGCCAGCAGCCAAAACAAGTGGTGGGGCACTGAAGCTTTCTTT.

There are a few counts of this clonotype. The rearrangement joins TRBV6-6 to TRBJ1-1; D is uncertain. Germline V gene lookup returns CDR1 MNHNY and CDR2 SVGAGI (reference sequence). This CDR3 comprises 13 residues. Trimming removed 5 bases from V and 0 bases from J, with 7 bases in between. CDR3 amino acids: CASSPMVNTEAFF. CDR3 nucleotides: TGTGCCAGCAGTCCGATGGTGAACACTGAAGCTTTCTTT.

This clonotype was recorded many times. The chain couples TRBV7-9 to TRBJ1-2; 9 bases align to TRBD1. CDR3 length: 16 residues. J gave up 8 bases and V 0 bases, and 10 bases lay outside the gene matches. Germline V gene sequence: CDR1 SEHNR, CDR2 FQNEAQ (reference sequence). The CDR3 region is CASSLALGQGSNGYTF. Here the CDR3 DNA reads TGTGCCAGCAGCTTAGCGCTCGGACAGGGGTCGAACGGCTACACCTTC.

This clonotype came up many times. The V call is TRBV7-9, the J call TRBJ2-1, with D possibly matching TRBD2 (6 bases). The CDR3 spans 15 residues. The V end was cut by 5 bases, the J end by 7 bases, with 18 bases between. Germline V gene data show CDR1 as SEHNR and CDR2 as FQNEAQ (reference sequence). The CDR3 bases are TGTGCCAGCAGCCCATGGGCGGGGCGAGGGAATGAGCAGTTCTTC. Encoded protein: CASSPWAGRGNEQFF.

CDR3 DNA sequence: TGTGCCAGCAGCAAAGGTGAAGCTTCTCACAATCAGCCCCAGCATTTT. Protein product: CASSKGEASHNQPQHF. The rearrangement uses TRBV21-1 and TRBJ1-5. TRBV21-1 is a pseudogene. The CDR3 runs 16 residues.

This chain joins TRBV7-2 and TRBJ2-1; D might be TRBD1 (6 bases). V lost 5 bases to trimming and J lost 8 bases, with 16 bases between them. CDR3 length: 14 residues. CDR1 and CDR2 (germline): SGHTA, FQGNSA. CDR3 nucleotide sequence: TGTGCCAGCAGCAATGGACAGCCCGTACATGAGCAGTTCTTC. Protein: CASSNGQPVHEQFF.

This clonotype was recorded a few times. In nucleotides, the CDR3 is TGCTCCTCGCAGGAGCATAGCAATCAGCCCCAGCATTTT. Amino acid sequence: CSSQEHSNQPQHF. The chain is built from TRBV20-1 and TRBJ1-5; D not resolved. Germline-derived CDR1 and CDR2 are DFQATT and SNEGSKA (reference sequence). There are 13 residues in the CDR3.

This clonotype has ten or more counts. The chain uses TRBV28 and TRBJ1-4, with D perhaps matching TRBD1 (6 bases). CDR3 size: 18 residues. Germline V gene lookup returns CDR1 MDHEN and CDR2 SYDVKM. V was trimmed by 5 bases and J by 2 bases, leaving 21 bases between them. CDR3 amino acids: CASSPPVGGLSTNEKLFF. The CDR3 DNA reads as TGTGCCAGCAGTCCCCCGGTGGGGGGGCTGAGCACTAATGAAAAACTGTTTTTT.

This clonotype was detected many times. J is TRBJ2-3 and V is TRBV6-5; 9 bases match TRBD2. Per the germline V gene, CDR1 is MNHEY and CDR2 is SVGAGI. This CDR3 comprises 16 residues. Trimming cost V 0 bases and J 4 bases; bases outside gene matches: 5. CDR3 sequence: CASSYSMSGGSDTQYF. The CDR3 bases are TGTGCCAGCAGTTACTCGATGAGCGGGGGGTCAGATACGCAGTATTTT.

This clonotype was picked up a small number of times. The chain combines TRBV27 with TRBJ2-3; D may be TRBD1 (5 bases). Germline CDR1 and CDR2: MNHEY and SMNVEV (reference sequence). This CDR3 contains 14 residues. V lost 3 bases and J lost 2, with 9 bases in between. The CDR3 here is CASSFGRATDTQYF. Here the CDR3 DNA reads TGTGCCAGCAGTTTCGGCAGGGCCACAGATACGCAGTATTTT.

V and J are TRBV7-6 and TRBJ2-3, with TRBD2 matching 13 bases. From germline, CDR1 is SGHVS and CDR2 FNYEAQ. The V gene end was trimmed by 3 bases and the J gene end by 6 bases; junction bases not matched to a gene: 6. This CDR3 is built from 16 residues. The CDR3 region is CASSLRLAGGADTQYF. Written as DNA, the CDR3 is TGTGCCAGCAGCTTGCGACTAGCGGGGGGTGCGGATACGCAGTATTTT.

The chain combines TRBV6-6 with TRBJ1-2; 10 nucleotides align to TRBD1. The V segment lost 5 bases and the J segment 4 bases; nucleotides outside the gene matches: 7. The CDR3 contains 15 residues. Germline loops: CDR1 MNHNY, CDR2 SVGAGI (reference sequence). CDR3 region: CASSSGQGGAYGYTF. The CDR3 DNA reads TGTGCCAGCAGTAGCGGACAGGGGGGGGCCTATGGCTACACCTTC.